Each of the 9 T cell receptor beta chains below was sequenced from the same sample in a study of shared clonotypes between healthy human individuals. Some clones are missing from TCRdb's copy, which holds only in-frame ones; the method was immunoSEQ multiplex PCR. This table has 850,000 to 1,200,000 clones, under 80% appearing once. The specimen sequenced was memory CD4+ T cells sorted from blood. Specified subset: CD45RA-negative fraction. These receptor sequences come from a young man in good health.

J is TRBJ1-6 and V is TRBV6-6; D is unresolved. This CDR3 spans 13 amino acids. Trimming shortened V by 8 bases and J by 7 bases, and 12 bases separated the two germline ends. CDR1 and CDR2 (germline): MNHNY, SVGAGI (reference sequence). The CDR3 DNA reads TGTGCCAGCGGGGATGGGTCAAATTCACCCCTCCACTTT. Its protein is CASGDGSNSPLHF.

The rearrangement joins TRBV29-1 to TRBJ2-1; perhaps TRBD2 as D (5 bases). CDR1 SQVTM and CDR2 ANQGSEA come from the germline V gene. V lost 4 bases and J 9 bases, leaving 13 bases between the germline ends. This CDR3 region has 12 residues. This CDR3 is CSVGGSGFEQFF. CDR3 bases: TGCAGCGTTGGAGGTTCGGGGTTTGAGCAGTTCTTC.

The chain links TRBV7-8 to TRBJ1-5, with unresolved D. Germline lookup yields CDR1 SGHVS and CDR2 FQNEAQ. The germline V and J ends were trimmed by 1 base and 8 bases, with 9 bases remaining between them. The CDR3 is 13 residues long. The CDR3 nucleotides are TGTGCCAGCAGCTTAGGAGGGTTTGAGCCCCAGCATTTT. Its translation is CASSLGGFEPQHF.

DNA of the CDR3: TGTGCCAGCAGCGATCGGCAGGGGGAGCAGTACTTC. Translating gives CASSDRQGEQYF. The V call is TRBV7-3, the J call TRBJ2-7; tentative D call: TRBD1 (6 bases). Trimming removed 5 bases from V and 7 bases from J, with 12 bases in between. Germline values: CDR1 SGHTA, CDR2 FQGTGA. The CDR3 covers 12 residues.

This clone was found a few times. The chain employs TRBV19 and TRBJ1-1; D may be TRBD1 (5 bases). V shed 9 bases and J shed 1 base, with 15 bases lying between them. Germline V gene lookup returns CDR1 LNHDA and CDR2 SQIVND (reference sequence). The CDR3 covers 14 residues. The CDR3 here is CASRAQGWNTEAFF. CDR3 DNA: TGTGCCAGCCGAGCCCAGGGTTGGAACACTGAAGCTTTCTTT.

This chain joins TRBV6-1 and TRBJ2-2, with a weak D call TRBD2 (6 bases). The germline gives CDR1 MNHNS, CDR2 SASEGT. The CDR3 runs to 15 residues. V was trimmed by 2 bases and J by 4 bases, leaving 11 bases between them. The CDR3, as DNA: TGTGCCAGCAGTGAACGTGGGGGAGGCACCGGGGAGCTGTTTTTT. As protein: CASSERGGGTGELFF.

J is TRBJ2-6 and V is TRBV19; no definite D call. CDR1 and CDR2 from the germline V gene are LNHDA and SQIVND (reference sequence). V was pared by 3 bases and J by 4 bases, with 16 bases between. The CDR3 is 17 residues long. The chain's CDR3 is CASSIEANSAGANVLTF. CDR3 sequence (DNA): TGTGCCAGTAGTATCGAGGCTAACTCGGCCGGGGCCAACGTCCTGACTTTC.

As concerns this clone: The same CDR3 can be traced to other DNA sequences in this sample. The chain carries TRBV18 and TRBJ2-3; no clear D. The CDR3 consists of 13 residues. Germline CDR1 is KGHSH and CDR2 is LQKENI. V was clipped by 3 bases and J by 5 bases, with 9 bases between them. DNA of the CDR3: TGTGCCAGCTCACCGAGTTCGGGAGATACGCAGTATTTT. Translated: CASSPSSGDTQYF.

CDR3 residues: CSAAPMGEQFF. The CDR3 bases are TGCAGTGCCGCCCCCATGGGTGAGCAGTTCTTC. The chain is built from TRBV20-1 and TRBJ2-1; D ambiguous. The germline V and J ends were trimmed by 6 bases and 9 bases, with 12 bases remaining between them. This CDR3 spans 11 amino acids. Germline V gives CDR1 DFQATT, CDR2 SNEGSKA (reference sequence).